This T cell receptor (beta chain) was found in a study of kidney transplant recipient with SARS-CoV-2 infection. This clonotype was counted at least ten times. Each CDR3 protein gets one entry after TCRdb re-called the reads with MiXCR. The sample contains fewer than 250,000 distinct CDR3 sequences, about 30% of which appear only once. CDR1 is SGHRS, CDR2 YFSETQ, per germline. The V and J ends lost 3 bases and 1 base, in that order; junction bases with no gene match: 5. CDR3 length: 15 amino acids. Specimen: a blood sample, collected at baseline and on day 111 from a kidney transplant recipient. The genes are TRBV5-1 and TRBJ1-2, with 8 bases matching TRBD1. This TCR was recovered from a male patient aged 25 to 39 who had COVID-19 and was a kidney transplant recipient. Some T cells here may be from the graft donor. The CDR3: CASSWGTGVNYGYTF. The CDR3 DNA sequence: TGCGCCAGCAGCTGGGGGACAGGCGTTAACTATGGCTACACCTTC.